The 9 T cell receptor beta chains below come from one sample, sequenced in a study of blood T cell repertoires in COVID-19. TCRdb keeps only in-frame clones here, not all; method: immunoSEQ multiplex PCR. There are 60,000 or so clones in the sample; over 75% occur only once, and 6.6% lies in the top ten. The sequenced sample consisted of peripheral blood. These receptors originate from a man in his sixties with acute or convalescent COVID-19.

This chain joins TRBV3-1 (or the pseudogene TRBV3-2) and TRBJ2-5; 12 positions match TRBD2. Germline loops: CDR1 LGHDT, CDR2 YNNKEL (reference sequence). J gave up 2 bases and V 0 bases, and 7 bases lay outside the gene matches. CDR3 length: 18 amino acids. The CDR3 reads CASSQEIPTSGGQETQYF. In nucleotides, the CDR3 is TGTGCCAGCAGCCAAGAAATCCCAACTAGCGGGGGGCAAGAGACCCAGTACTTC.

The chain has TRBV5-1 and TRBJ2-2; 7 bases map to TRBD2. CDR3 length equals 14 residues. V shed 4 bases and J 5 bases; nucleotides not matched to a gene: 5. Germline values: CDR1 SGHRS, CDR2 YFSETQ. The CDR3 loop is CASSPGGRTGELFF. The CDR3 nucleotides are TGCGCCAGCAGCCCGGGGGGAAGGACCGGGGAGCTGTTTTTT.

The V and J genes are TRBV18 and TRBJ1-1; 10 positions agree with TRBD1. V shed 2 bases and J 4 bases; nucleotides not matched to a gene: 7. This CDR3 comprises 16 residues. CDR1 KGHSH and CDR2 LQKENI come from the germline V gene. The CDR3 reads CASSPNRQGASTEAFF. DNA for the CDR3: TGTGCCAGCTCACCAAACCGACAGGGGGCTTCCACTGAAGCTTTCTTT.

This rearrangement joins TRBV7-9 to TRBJ2-5, with 9 nucleotides matching TRBD2. Trimming at V came to 1 base and at J to 2 bases, leaving 5 bases not matched to a gene. Germline loops: CDR1 SEHNR, CDR2 FQNEAQ (reference sequence). The CDR3 totals 16 residues. CDR3 protein: CASSLVSGGRQETQYF. As DNA, the CDR3 is TGTGCCAGCAGCTTAGTAAGCGGGGGGCGTCAAGAGACCCAGTACTTC.

The gene calls are TRBV24-1 and TRBJ2-2; TRBD1 is a possible D gene (5 bases). Trimming pared 4 bases from V and 7 bases from J, leaving 12 bases between. Germline V gene sequence: CDR1 KGHDR, CDR2 SFDVKD. There are 14 residues in the CDR3. Here the CDR3 DNA reads TGTGCCACCAGTGACACAGGATCGGGCGGGGAGCTGTTTTTT. Residues: CATSDTGSGGELFF.

The chain couples TRBV5-6 to TRBJ1-2, with 7 bases fitting TRBD1. This CDR3 is 15 amino acids long. Looked up from germline, CDR1 is SGHDT and CDR2 is YYEEEE. The junction had 9 bases not matched to a gene; V was cut back by 4 bases and J by 3 bases. CDR3 in DNA: TGTGCCAGCAGCCTGCCGGGACAGATTGACTATGGCTACACCTTC. Protein product: CASSLPGQIDYGYTF.

This chain links TRBV6-5 with TRBJ1-3; maybe TRBD1 (5 bases). The CDR3 has 14 residues. V shed 6 bases and J shed 1 base, with 10 bases lying between them. Germline CDR1 and CDR2: MNHEY and SVGAGI. The CDR3 loop is CASSRDPSGNTIYF. CDR3 bases: TGTGCCAGCAGCAGGGATCCTTCTGGAAACACCATATATTTT.

This clone was counted only a few times. The V call is TRBV7-9, the J call TRBJ1-1; D possibly corresponds to TRBD1 (6 bases). Deletions cut 5 bases from V and 4 bases from J, with 8 bases between. The length of the CDR3 is 12 residues. Germline loops: CDR1 SEHNR, CDR2 FQNEAQ (reference sequence). CDR3 protein: CASSQGGTEAFF. As DNA, the CDR3 is TGTGCCAGCAGCCAAGGGGGCACTGAAGCTTTCTTT.

This chain connects TRBV6-5 to TRBJ1-2, with no clear D. The V end was cut by 0 bases, the J end by 8 bases, with 13 bases between. Germline lookup yields CDR1 MNHEY and CDR2 SVGAGI. This CDR3 contains 14 residues. In DNA form, the CDR3 reads TGTGCCAGCAGTTACTCAGACCCGGGCGGGGGCTACACCTTC. Its translation is CASSYSDPGGGYTF.